The sequence of this T cell receptor beta chain was determined in a study of T cell responses to AZD1222 COVID-19 vaccine (dated by TCRdb to about 2021). The study in broad terms: AZD1222 recipients whose second dose came at about 4 weeks and those whose second dose came at about 12 weeks were combined into one group, since spike-specific TCR depth and breadth did not differ between the two schedules. Trial participants were enrolled into age subgroups of 18-55, 56-69 and 70-plus years, which contained roughly 150, 30 and 60 TCR-sequenced participants, respectively. TCR sequencing covered more than 230 trial participants: 200 to 210 given two doses of AZD1222 and about 26 given two doses of MenACWY control vaccine.

The sample's time point label is to be understood as: baseline before first vaccination. The vaccinee samples were drawn from two UK trials, COV001 and COV002, one of which was a single-blind randomized controlled phase 2/3 trial testing AZD1222 (ChAdOx1 nCoV-19) in healthy adults. For TCRbeta chain sequencing, PBMC samples were collected from trial participants at day 0 and at day 28 after the second dose. The table lists this clone with a few counts. Its antigen specificity is not known. Base qualities are not recorded, but no much larger clone differs from it by a single base. Results the study describes overall, beyond this receptor: Only a handful of AZD1222 recipients were SARS-CoV-2 seropositive at baseline, limiting conclusions about previously exposed vaccinees. Vaccine-associated CD4 TCRs spanned the whole spike protein, with dominant responses in regions 160-218 and 743-854. In the small 56-69-year group, the increase in depth fell short of significance, most likely because of low power. After two AZD1222 doses, spike-specific TCR breadth and depth were significantly higher than at day 0 and than in MenACWY recipients. Most participants were white British and females outnumbered males, and the authors suggested that clonal diversity may have been underestimated. Reportedly, close to half of the unique spike-specific TCRs recognized epitopes lying outside the regions that are mutated in the B.1.351 and B.1.1.7 variants. Because no day 14 peak-response samples were available, repertoires were characterized only after the peak T cell response.

Spanning cysteine to phenylalanine, the CDR3 consists of 14 amino acids. Kept here is only the CDR3 DNA, which spans 42 bases and is read in frame from base 1. The germline V gene (reference sequence) yields GTSNPN for CDR1 and SVGIG for CDR2. V and J are truncated by 4 bases and 0 bases respectively, leaving an intervening sequence of 10 bases. The CDR3 regions of human TCRbeta chains were analyzed by immunosequencing. The source study handled its data this way. Repertoire TCRs were matched against a reference library of SARS-CoV-2-specific TCRs generated with the MIRA antigen-specificity platform. Breadth was defined as the fraction of unique TCRs that were SARS-CoV-2-associated. Depth was defined as the fraction of total T cells that were SARS-CoV-2-associated. Using the MIRA data, each spike-specific TCR was mapped to the spike region that the TCR reacts to and placed in a CD4 or CD8 class. Log10-transformed breadth and depth values were compared by one-way ANOVA with Sidak's multiple comparisons tests. TCRdb limited this immuneACCESS table to in-frame rearrangements with V and J called. A share of clones is missing; checked studies link under half to unresolved V genes, and the rest is unexplained. From that table come the V and J calls and clone size; the DNA was used to work out D and trimming. In this sample the table shows over 95,000 clones, roughly nine tenths of which occur a single time. 4% to 5.5% of the sample comes from the top ten.

The TCR was taken from an adult in good health. This chain is built from TRBV30 and TRBJ1-5; no D gene can be assigned with confidence. The sample consisted of peripheral blood, taken on day 0 of AZD1222 vaccination. The DNA sequence is as follows: TGTGCCTGGAATAACGAGGATAGCAATCAGCCCCAGCATTTT. The encoded protein is CAWNNEDSNQPQHF.